The next 23 T cell receptor beta chains were all read from a single sample in a study of blood T cell repertoires in COVID-19. Sequenced by immunoSEQ multiplex PCR; TCRdb stores in-frame clones only, minus some. In the table there are 130,000 to 150,000 clones, about four fifths of which are singletons. The specimen sequenced was peripheral blood. All receptors come from a human donor with acute or convalescent COVID-19. The donor label of this sample is uncertain.

The chain couples TRBV27 to TRBJ2-5, with 9 bases that match TRBD2. The germline gives CDR1 MNHEY, CDR2 SMNVEV (reference sequence). The J segment lost 6 bases and the V segment lost 3 bases, leaving 8 bases of the junction unmatched. The CDR3 spans 15 residues. CDR3 coding DNA: TGTGCCAGCAGTTTCGGACTAGCGAGTGTAAAGACCCAGTACTTC. It is translated as CASSFGLASVKTQYF.

This clone was detected only a few times. The same CDR3 can be traced to other DNA sequences in this sample. The rearrangement links TRBV7-9 to TRBJ1-1; D is unresolved. CDR1 SEHNR and CDR2 FQNEAQ come from the germline V gene (reference sequence). Trimming removed 5 bases at V and 4 bases at J, with 11 bases between. There are 13 residues in the CDR3. In nucleotides, the CDR3 is TGTGCCAGCAGCGGCCCCCGGGGCACTGAAGCTTTCTTT. Translated, it gives CASSGPRGTEAFF.

V usage is TRBV4-1 and J usage is TRBJ1-4, with D uncertain. With 1 base removed from V and 8 bases from J, the gap between germline ends came to 8 bases. The CDR3 spans 13 residues. Per germline, CDR1 MGHRA and CDR2 YSYEKL. CDR3 sequence: CASSQGPQEKLFF. CDR3 nucleotide sequence: TGCGCCAGCAGCCAAGGCCCGCAGGAAAAACTGTTTTTT.

This clone came up once. The chain couples TRBV5-6 to TRBJ1-1, with D tentatively TRBD1 (5 bases). V lost 4 bases and J lost 1, with 11 bases in between. The CDR3 is made up of 14 amino acids. Germline values: CDR1 SGHDT, CDR2 YYEEEE. CDR3 in amino acids: CASSPDTWNTEAFF. DNA for the CDR3: TGTGCCAGCAGCCCGGACACATGGAACACTGAAGCTTTCTTT.

The CDR3 protein is CASSFNRHYGYTF. CDR3 bases: TGTGCCAGCAGTTTTAACAGACACTATGGCTACACCTTC. The chain links TRBV12-3 or TRBV12-4 to TRBJ1-2; no clear D. The CDR3 extends over 13 amino acids. V was trimmed by 3 bases and J by 3 bases, leaving 8 bases between them.

The chain recombines TRBV18 with TRBJ1-5, with 8 bases that match TRBD1. The junction had 9 bases not matched to a gene; V was cut back by 5 bases and J by 6 bases. Germline V gene data show CDR1 as KGHSH and CDR2 as LQKENI. This CDR3 is built from 15 residues. This CDR3 reads CASSSDQGAVQPQHF. DNA for the CDR3: TGTGCCAGCTCATCCGATCAGGGGGCGGTTCAGCCCCAGCATTTT.

The chain joins TRBV5-8 to TRBJ1-1; D possibly corresponds to TRBD1 (6 bases). V dropped 1 base and J dropped 1 base, with 14 bases sitting between them. CDR3 length: 16 amino acids. The germline gives CDR1 SGHTS, CDR2 YDEGEE. The CDR3 nucleotides read TGTGCCAGCAGCTTGTTACCGGGACAATCGAACACTGAAGCTTTCTTT. Protein product: CASSLLPGQSNTEAFF.

The rearrangement links TRBV19 to TRBJ1-5; D is unresolved. Germline CDR1 LNHDA, CDR2 SQIVND (reference sequence). Trimming removed 10 bases at V and 10 bases at J, with 8 bases between. The CDR3 has 9 amino acids. CDR3 sequence reads: CATGYPQHF. CDR3 bases: TGTGCCACAGGCTACCCCCAGCATTTT.

The V call is TRBV14, the J call TRBJ2-1; 10 positions agree with TRBD2. After removal of 4 bases from V and 2 bases from J, the junction contained 8 bases not matched to a gene. CDR1 and CDR2 from the germline V gene are SGHDN and FVKESK. The CDR3 extends over 17 amino acids. The CDR3 loop reads CASSPLSSGGPYNEQFF. The CDR3 coding sequence is TGTGCCAGCAGCCCCTTGTCTAGCGGGGGCCCCTACAATGAGCAGTTCTTC.

This chain connects TRBV12-3 or TRBV12-4 to TRBJ1-2; possibly TRBD1 for D (5 bases). This CDR3 has 13 amino acids. V was clipped by 3 bases and J by 2 bases, with 7 bases between them. The CDR3 spells CASSLAGNYGYTF. The CDR3 DNA reads as TGTGCCAGCAGTTTGGCAGGGAACTATGGCTACACCTTC.

The chain has TRBV10-2 and TRBJ1-3, with D hard to call. This CDR3 contains 15 residues. Per the germline V gene, CDR1 is WSHSY and CDR2 is SAAADI. Trimming took 0 bases from V and 0 from J, leaving 6 bases between them. The CDR3 reads CASSESGRSGNTIYF. Written as DNA, the CDR3 is TGCGCCAGCAGTGAGTCTGGCCGCTCTGGAAACACCATATATTTT.

Here the CDR3 DNA reads TGTGCTAGTGCTCCCCAGGGAATCGGCACAGATACGCAGTATTTT. Translated: CASAPQGIGTDTQYF. The chain uses TRBV12-5 and TRBJ2-3; possible D gene TRBD1, 5 bases. There are 15 residues in the CDR3. V shed 7 bases and J shed 1 base, with 15 bases lying between them. Germline lookup yields CDR1 LGHNT and CDR2 FRNRAP.

The rearrangement uses TRBV4-1 and TRBJ2-5; D is undetermined. The CDR3 is made up of 12 amino acids. The V end was cut by 2 bases, the J end by 5 bases, with 6 bases between. Looked up from germline, CDR1 is MGHRA and CDR2 is YSYEKL. As DNA, the CDR3 is TGCGCCAGCAGCCAACCCCTGGAGACCCAGTACTTC. This translates into CASSQPLETQYF.

The chain carries TRBV7-9 and TRBJ2-1; 10 nucleotides match TRBD1. The ends lost 3 bases at V and 8 bases at J; junction bases unmatched: 7. Per the germline V gene, CDR1 is SEHNR and CDR2 is FQNEAQ (reference sequence). The CDR3 consists of 15 residues. The CDR3 sequence: CASSLVGTGEYEQFF. CDR3 sequence (DNA): TGTGCCAGCAGCTTGGTGGGGACAGGGGAATATGAGCAGTTCTTC.

V is TRBV9 and J is TRBJ1-6, with 7 positions matching TRBD1. The CDR3 has 16 residues. The ends lost 4 bases at V and 2 bases at J; junction bases unmatched: 6. CDR1 is SGDLS, CDR2 YYNGEE, per germline. In DNA form, the CDR3 reads TGTGCCAGCAGCCGTGACAGGGCCCCCTATAATTCACCCCTCCACTTT. This translates into CASSRDRAPYNSPLHF.

For the CDR3, the DNA is TGTGCCAGCAGCTTCAGAGGGACAGGGGGCATCGTCGAGCAGTACTTC. Translating gives CASSFRGTGGIVEQYF. The chain carries TRBV7-6 and TRBJ2-7, with 12 bases fitting TRBD1. Unmatched junction bases numbered 9, after V lost 3 bases and J lost 6 bases. CDR1 SGHVS and CDR2 FNYEAQ come from the germline V gene. This CDR3 is built from 16 residues.

The rearrangement uses TRBV6-5 and TRBJ2-7, with 10 positions matching TRBD1. Germline V gene lookup returns CDR1 MNHEY and CDR2 SVGAGI. The V and J ends lost 4 bases and 1 base, in that order; junction bases with no gene match: 4. The CDR3 contains 15 residues. CDR3 amino acids: CASSLGQGVSYEQYF. The DNA for the CDR3 is TGTGCCAGCAGTTTAGGACAGGGGGTTTCCTACGAGCAGTACTTC.

This chain uses TRBV10-3 with TRBJ1-3, with a possible D match to TRBD1 (5 bases). The length of the CDR3 is 16 residues. The germline gives CDR1 ENHRY, CDR2 SYGVKD. V shed 2 bases and J shed 4 bases, with 15 bases lying between them. In DNA, the CDR3 is TGTGCCATCAGTGAGGGAATCGGGGGGAGAGGAAACACCATATATTTT. Protein sequence: CAISEGIGGRGNTIYF.

This chain links TRBV6-5 with TRBJ1-3, with D perhaps TRBD1 (5 bases). V shed 7 bases and J shed 1 base, with 8 bases lying between them. The CDR3 loop spans 13 amino acids. The germline V gene has CDR1 MNHEY and CDR2 SVGAGI. The CDR3 DNA reads TGTGCCAGCACTCAGGGATCTGGAAACACCATATATTTT. It specifies CASTQGSGNTIYF.

V is TRBV5-1 and J is TRBJ2-6; no clear D. The CDR3 consists of 14 residues. Germline V gives CDR1 SGHRS, CDR2 YFSETQ. Trimming took off 1 base at V and 0 bases at J, with 2 bases between the two ends. Written as DNA, the CDR3 is TGCGCCAGCAGCTTGCACTCTGGGGCCAACGTCCTGACTTTC. It yields the protein CASSLHSGANVLTF.

V usage is TRBV5-1 and J usage is TRBJ2-3; 7 nucleotides align to TRBD1. After removal of 5 bases from V and 2 bases from J, the junction contained 8 bases not matched to a gene. This CDR3 contains 15 residues. CDR1 is SGHRS and CDR2 is YFSETQ in the germline V gene. CDR3 coding DNA: TGCGCCAGCAGGACAGGGCTAACTATCACAGATACGCAGTATTTT. It yields the protein CASRTGLTITDTQYF.

The chain joins TRBV7-8 to TRBJ1-1, with TRBD1 as a possible D gene (5 bases). Trimming took off 0 bases at V and 7 bases at J, with 24 bases between the two ends. The CDR3 contains 18 residues. Germline V gene lookup returns CDR1 SGHVS and CDR2 FQNEAQ. DNA of the CDR3: TGTGCCAGCAGCTTAGCGACGTCACCCCGGGGGATGGTCAATGAAGCTTTCTTT. Protein sequence: CASSLATSPRGMVNEAFF.

The sample holds one count of this clone. J is TRBJ1-2 and V is TRBV27; D may be TRBD1 (6 bases). This CDR3 has 13 residues. Per the germline V gene, CDR1 is MNHEY and CDR2 is SMNVEV (reference sequence). V was pared by 6 bases and J by 2 bases, with 10 bases between. CDR3 DNA sequence: TGTGCCAGCAGCCAGACAGGAAACTATGGCTACACCTTC. Translating gives CASSQTGNYGYTF.